Here is one TCR beta chain with its context. The V end was cut by 3 bases, the J end by 3 bases, with 13 bases between. This CDR3 is 15 amino acids long. Germline values: CDR1 SGHRS, CDR2 YFSETQ. This sample was taken from a study of blood T cell repertoires in COVID-19. Study in general: COVID-19 samples, acute and convalescent, were from the United States, Italy and Spain. PBMCs, B-cell-depleted T cells, or T cells were the source of the cDNA or gDNA that made up the material.

TCRdb's copy holds only in-frame clones and misses some; the assay was immunoSEQ multiplex PCR. The data show approximately 170,000 clones, with approximately 87% seen just once and around 3.5% held by the top ten. The rearrangement links TRBV5-1 to TRBJ2-1; a possible D gene is TRBD2 (6 bases). This receptor was obtained from a man aged 18 to 35 with active or convalescent COVID-19. Sequencing was carried out using peripheral blood. The CDR3 protein is CASSSLGSGYNEQFF. The DNA of the CDR3 is TGCGCCAGCAGCTCCCTGGGTAGCGGCTACAATGAGCAGTTCTTC.